This TCR beta chain was recovered during a study of shared clonotypes between healthy human individuals. Germline-derived CDR1 and CDR2 are SGHRS and YFSETQ. CDR3 length equals 15 residues. V shed 3 bases and J shed 3 bases, with 13 bases lying between them. An even split of each subset's genomic DNA across several immunoSEQ plates was performed. Unsorted PBMC contributed 250 to 300 ng DNA, tens of thousands of T cell genomes, to each replicate PCR. Generated by immunoSEQ multiplex PCR, the TCRdb table keeps only in-frame clones and is missing some. The profile shows about 99,000 clones, approximately 51% of them singletons. Healthy adults negative for HIV, lacking recent acute infections or vaccinations, served as donors. Without sorting, samples used around 100 million PBMCs for genomic DNA.

Source material: PBMCs. The TCR sequence derives from a woman aged 40 to 50 in good health. Some clones in this sample may be carry-over from other donors' samples. This chain uses TRBV5-1 with TRBJ2-1; D is uncertain. The CDR3 coding sequence is TGCGCCAGCAGCTGGGCAGGCGCGAACTACAATGAGCAGTTCTTC. It translates to CASSWAGANYNEQFF.